The entry below describes one T cell receptor beta chain. In the same sample, other DNA sequences code for this CDR3. This sample was taken from a study of blood T cell repertoires in COVID-19. Overall study: COVID-19 samples collected from the United States, Italy and Spain covered acute and convalescent phases. From T cells, B-cell-depleted T cells, or PBMCs came the material, which was cDNA or gDNA.

In the original processing: Counts of nucleated cells, estimated from reference gene primer amplification, were obtained. TCRdb keeps only in-frame clones here, not all; method: immunoSEQ multiplex PCR. V and J calls plus clone size are reproduced from that table; the DNA served to infer D and trimming. The top ten clones hold roughly 32% of a sample with 90,000 to 120,000 clones, 80% to 90% of them seen once. Germline assignment: CDR1 SGHRS and CDR2 YFSETQ. This CDR3 is 14 amino acids long. Trimming at V came to 0 bases and at J to 4 bases, leaving 2 bases not matched to a gene. The source material was peripheral blood. V and J are TRBV5-1 and TRBJ1-2; 8 bases are shared with TRBD1. The clonotype originates from a woman older than 75 with acute or convalescent COVID-19. As DNA, the CDR3 is TGCGCCAGCAGCTTGGGACAGGGGAGCTATGGCTACACCTTC. Translation gives CASSLGQGSYGYTF.